This T cell receptor (beta chain) was identified during a study of vaccination effects on CD4 cells after COVID-19. Study information: Post-vaccine sample collection fell at a median of 72 days after the second dose.

Overall study results and limits: Cross-reaction with common cold coronaviruses was seen in only 1 of 255 vaccine-induced clones from healthy vaccinees.

At the end of approximately 10 days of culture, CD4+ T cells were isolated. As their vaccination, participants received two doses of either BNT162b2 or mRNA-1273. Previously uninfected by SARS-CoV-2, the vaccine recipients also showed negative nucleocapsid antibodies. Method: immunoSEQ multiplex PCR; TCRdb's copy keeps in-frame clones and lacks some. The sample includes about 40,000 clones, about 67% seen only once; the top ten take more than 7%. This clone showed up just once. Its antigen is unknown. V trimming: 4 bases; J trimming: 2 bases; junction bases outside the gene matches: 2. CDR3 size: 14 residues. Germline assignment: CDR1 PRHDT and CDR2 FYEKMQ (reference sequence).

The source is a human donor who received a COVID-19 vaccine. This rearrangement joins TRBV13 to TRBJ1-3, with 7 bases identical to TRBD1. Source: CD4+ T cells from PBMCs cultured without peptide, taken after COVID-19 vaccination. The CDR3 DNA reads as TGTGCCAGCAGCTCAGGACAGGCTGGAAACACCATATATTTT. Its protein is CASSSGQAGNTIYF. Variable domain in full (rest from reference TRBV13 and TRBJ1-3): AAGVIQSPRHLIKEKRETATLKCYPIPRHDTVYWYQQGPGQDPQFLISFYEKMQSDKGSIPDRFSAQQFSDYHSELNMSSLELGDSALYFCASSSGQAGNTIYFGEGSWLTVV.